One sample yielded the 14 T cell receptor beta chains listed below, sequenced in a study of cytomegalovirus exposure and HLA in healthy donors. Use of 60 Vbeta and 13 Jbeta primers characterized the PCR. Measured with immunoSEQ multiplex PCR; TCRdb has only the in-frame clones, and not every one. The sample lists more than 25,000 clones, roughly 68% occurring once. The sample comprised PBMCs. Source of these receptors: a woman between 50 and 59 years old in good health and CMV-seronegative.

The chain combines TRBV6-1 with TRBJ2-1; 10 positions match TRBD2. CDR1 and CDR2 from the germline V gene are MNHNS and SASEGT. V gave up 1 base and J gave up 3 bases; unmatched junction bases: 3. This CDR3 region has 16 residues. CDR3 DNA: TGTGCCAGCAGTGAAGGGGCTAGCGGGAGCTACAATGAGCAGTTCTTC. Protein: CASSEGASGSYNEQFF.

The V gene is TRBV7-6, the J gene TRBJ2-7; the D is unclear. Trimming took off 2 bases at V and 4 bases at J, with 9 bases between the two ends. The CDR3 is 13 amino acids. Germline CDR1 is SGHVS and CDR2 is FNYEAQ. DNA of the CDR3: TGTGCCAGCAGCTTAAAGAGTGAGTACGAGCAGTACTTC. Its translation is CASSLKSEYEQYF.

The CDR3 here is CASSLSGSSYNEQFF. The CDR3 DNA sequence: TGCGCCAGCAGCTTGTCTGGGAGCTCCTACAATGAGCAGTTCTTC. The gene calls are TRBV5-1 and TRBJ2-1; D may be TRBD2 (5 bases). Germline-derived CDR1 and CDR2 are SGHRS and YFSETQ. Deletions cut 1 base from V and 0 bases from J, with 8 bases between. The CDR3 is made up of 15 amino acids.

V usage is TRBV5-1 and J usage is TRBJ1-1, with D hard to call. The CDR3 has 13 residues. V gave up 0 bases and J gave up 6 bases, with 9 bases separating them. Germline values: CDR1 SGHRS, CDR2 YFSETQ. In nucleotides, the CDR3 is TGCGCCAGCAGCTTGGATACGAGGGCTGAAGCTTTCTTT. Protein product: CASSLDTRAEAFF.

This clone has a handful of counts. The gene calls are TRBV9 and TRBJ2-7, with 7 bases matching TRBD2. CDR3 size: 15 residues. The junction had 12 bases not matched to a gene; V was cut back by 2 bases and J by 7 bases. Germline V CDR1 and CDR2: SGDLS, YYNGEE. The CDR3 protein is CASSVRSSGLSEQYF. The CDR3 coding sequence is TGTGCCAGCAGCGTTCGGTCTAGCGGCCTTTCAGAGCAGTACTTC.

This clone was observed a handful of times. V gene TRBV29-1 combines with J gene TRBJ1-2; possible D gene TRBD1, 5 bases. The CDR3 has 11 residues. V lost 1 base and J 13 bases, leaving 13 bases between the germline ends. Germline V gives CDR1 SQVTM, CDR2 ANQGSEA. The CDR3 protein is CSVEVGGVRTF. Written as DNA, the CDR3 is TGCAGCGTTGAAGTTGGAGGGGTTCGCACCTTC.

The chain couples TRBV19 to TRBJ1-4; TRBD1 agrees at 7 bases. This CDR3 has 14 amino acids. Trimming removed 5 bases from V and 7 bases from J; junction bases left unmatched: 7. CDR1 and CDR2 (germline): LNHDA, SQIVND (reference sequence). The CDR3 nucleotides are TGTGCCAGTAGTCCATGGACAGGAGGTGAAAAACTGTTTTTT. It is translated as CASSPWTGGEKLFF.

This clone was counted only a few times. The V call is TRBV2, the J call TRBJ2-7; D is possibly TRBD2 (5 bases). V dropped 6 bases and J dropped 4 bases, with 19 bases sitting between them. Germline V gene sequence: CDR1 SNHLY, CDR2 FYNNEI. This CDR3 is built from 15 residues. The CDR3 spells CASSYPAPGLYEQYF. Written as DNA, the CDR3 is TGTGCCAGCAGCTACCCCGCTCCCGGACTTTACGAGCAGTACTTC.

This clone came up once. The chain is built from TRBV28 and TRBJ1-3; D is possibly TRBD1 (5 bases). CDR1 is MDHEN and CDR2 is SYDVKM in the germline V gene. V lost 6 bases and J lost 5, with 11 bases in between. This CDR3 is 13 amino acids long. The DNA for the CDR3 is TGTGCCAGCAGCCTGCAGGGAAGAAACACCATATATTTT. The encoded protein is CASSLQGRNTIYF.

V and J are TRBV15 and TRBJ1-1, with D perhaps matching TRBD1 (5 bases). V was pared by 0 bases and J by 5 bases, with 16 bases between. Per the germline V gene, CDR1 is LNHNV and CDR2 is YYDKDF (reference sequence). This CDR3 has 16 amino acids. The CDR3 is CATSRDPAGQGTEAFF. CDR3 coding DNA: TGTGCCACCAGCAGAGATCCGGCTGGCCAGGGAACTGAAGCTTTCTTT. Looking up the rest from reference TRBV15 and TRBJ1-1 gives the full variable domain: DAMVIQNPRYQVTQFGKPVTLSCSQTLNHNVMYWYQQKSSQAPKLLFHYYDKDFNNEADTPDNFQSRRPNTSFCFLDIRSPGLGDTAMYLCATSRDPAGQGTEAFFGQGTRLTVV.

The V and J genes are TRBV29-1 and TRBJ2-1; tentatively, D is TRBD1 (6 bases). Germline V lookup: CDR1 SQVTM, CDR2 ANQGSEA. The ends were cut back, 6 bases at V and 0 bases at J, with 12 bases in the middle. CDR3 length equals 14 residues. DNA for the CDR3: TGCAGCGTCCAACAGGGTAGCTCCTACAATGAGCAGTTCTTC. This codes for CSVQQGSSYNEQFF.

V and J are TRBV10-3 and TRBJ1-2; no definite D call. Trimming removed 0 bases from V and 5 bases from J, with 7 bases in between. In germline, CDR1 is ENHRY, CDR2 SYGVKD. The CDR3 extends over 13 amino acids. The CDR3 DNA sequence: TGTGCCATCAGTGAGTCGAGGGAGTATGGCTACACCTTC. Its protein product is CAISESREYGYTF.

The chain uses TRBV29-1 and TRBJ1-4; 9 bases map to TRBD1. Germline V gives CDR1 SQVTM, CDR2 ANQGSEA. This CDR3 region has 17 residues. J lost 4 bases, V lost 7 bases, and 16 bases had no gene match. The CDR3 is CSAFGTGTGGYNEKLFF. As DNA, the CDR3 is TGCAGCGCCTTCGGGACAGGGACAGGCGGGTATAATGAAAAACTGTTTTTT.

The DNA of the CDR3 is TGCGCCAGCAGCTCGGGGGACAGCACAGATACGCAGTATTTT. Translating gives CASSSGDSTDTQYF. The V call is TRBV5-1, the J call TRBJ2-3; D perhaps matches TRBD2 (6 bases). The CDR3 loop spans 14 amino acids. The germline CDR1 and CDR2 sequences are SGHRS and YFSETQ. Trimming took 3 bases from V and 0 from J, leaving 8 bases between them.